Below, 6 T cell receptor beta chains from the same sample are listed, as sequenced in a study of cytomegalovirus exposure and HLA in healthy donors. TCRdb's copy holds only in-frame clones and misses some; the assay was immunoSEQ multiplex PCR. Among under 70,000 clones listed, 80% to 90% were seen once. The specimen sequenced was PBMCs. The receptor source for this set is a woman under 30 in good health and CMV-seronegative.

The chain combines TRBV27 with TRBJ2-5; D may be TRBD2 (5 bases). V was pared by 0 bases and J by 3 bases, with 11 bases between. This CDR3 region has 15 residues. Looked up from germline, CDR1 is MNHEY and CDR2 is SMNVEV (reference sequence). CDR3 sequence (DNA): TGTGCCAGCAGTTTATCCGTGGACGGGAAAGAGACCCAGTACTTC. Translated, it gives CASSLSVDGKETQYF.

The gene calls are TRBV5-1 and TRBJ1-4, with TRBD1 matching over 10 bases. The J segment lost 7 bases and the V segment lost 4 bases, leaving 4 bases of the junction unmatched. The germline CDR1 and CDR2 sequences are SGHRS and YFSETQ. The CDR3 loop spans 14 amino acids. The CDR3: CASSPRTGGEKLFF. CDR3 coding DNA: TGCGCCAGCAGCCCGAGGACAGGGGGTGAAAAACTGTTTTTT.

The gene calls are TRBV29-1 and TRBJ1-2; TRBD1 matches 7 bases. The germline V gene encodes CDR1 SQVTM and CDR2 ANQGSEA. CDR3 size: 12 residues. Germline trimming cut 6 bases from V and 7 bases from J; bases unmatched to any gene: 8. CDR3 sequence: CSVRGQDGGYTF. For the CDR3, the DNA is TGCAGCGTGCGCGGACAGGACGGTGGCTACACCTTC.

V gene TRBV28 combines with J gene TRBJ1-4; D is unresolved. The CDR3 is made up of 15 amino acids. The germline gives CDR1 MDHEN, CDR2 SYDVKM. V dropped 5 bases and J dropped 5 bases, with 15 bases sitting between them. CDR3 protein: CASSNPGLPNEKLFF. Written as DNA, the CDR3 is TGTGCCAGCAGTAACCCGGGATTACCAAATGAAAAACTGTTTTTT.

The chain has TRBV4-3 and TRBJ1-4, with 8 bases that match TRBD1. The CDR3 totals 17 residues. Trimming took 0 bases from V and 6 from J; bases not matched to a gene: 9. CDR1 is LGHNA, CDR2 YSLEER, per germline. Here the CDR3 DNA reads TGCGCCAGCAGCCAAGAGGGATCAGGGGGCGGTTATGAAAAACTGTTTTTT. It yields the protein CASSQEGSGGGYEKLFF.

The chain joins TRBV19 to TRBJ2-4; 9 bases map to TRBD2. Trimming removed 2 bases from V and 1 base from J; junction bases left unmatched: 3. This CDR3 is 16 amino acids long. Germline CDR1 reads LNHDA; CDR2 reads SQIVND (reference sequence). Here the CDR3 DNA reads TGTGCCAGTAGTATACTAGCGGGGTCGGCCAAAAACATTCAGTACTTC. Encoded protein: CASSILAGSAKNIQYF.